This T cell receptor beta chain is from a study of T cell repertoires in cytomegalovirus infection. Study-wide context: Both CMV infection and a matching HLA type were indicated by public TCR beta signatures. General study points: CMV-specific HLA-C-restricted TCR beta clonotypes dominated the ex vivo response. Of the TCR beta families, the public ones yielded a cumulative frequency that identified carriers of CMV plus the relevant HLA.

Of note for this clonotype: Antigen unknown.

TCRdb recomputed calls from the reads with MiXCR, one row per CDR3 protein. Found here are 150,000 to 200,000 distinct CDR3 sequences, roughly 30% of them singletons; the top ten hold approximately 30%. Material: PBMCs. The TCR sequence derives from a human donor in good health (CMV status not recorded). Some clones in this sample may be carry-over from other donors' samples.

DNA for the CDR3: TGCAGTGCTCGAAGAGCGGGCCAAGAGACCCAGTACTTC. Translation gives CSARRAGQETQYF. The chain recombines TRBV20-1 with TRBJ2-5; TRBD2 might be the D (6 bases). Germline CDR1 is DFQATT and CDR2 is SNEGSKA (reference sequence). Between the trimmed V and J ends, which lost 5 bases and 1 base, there was a span of 11 bases. The CDR3 is 13 residues long.